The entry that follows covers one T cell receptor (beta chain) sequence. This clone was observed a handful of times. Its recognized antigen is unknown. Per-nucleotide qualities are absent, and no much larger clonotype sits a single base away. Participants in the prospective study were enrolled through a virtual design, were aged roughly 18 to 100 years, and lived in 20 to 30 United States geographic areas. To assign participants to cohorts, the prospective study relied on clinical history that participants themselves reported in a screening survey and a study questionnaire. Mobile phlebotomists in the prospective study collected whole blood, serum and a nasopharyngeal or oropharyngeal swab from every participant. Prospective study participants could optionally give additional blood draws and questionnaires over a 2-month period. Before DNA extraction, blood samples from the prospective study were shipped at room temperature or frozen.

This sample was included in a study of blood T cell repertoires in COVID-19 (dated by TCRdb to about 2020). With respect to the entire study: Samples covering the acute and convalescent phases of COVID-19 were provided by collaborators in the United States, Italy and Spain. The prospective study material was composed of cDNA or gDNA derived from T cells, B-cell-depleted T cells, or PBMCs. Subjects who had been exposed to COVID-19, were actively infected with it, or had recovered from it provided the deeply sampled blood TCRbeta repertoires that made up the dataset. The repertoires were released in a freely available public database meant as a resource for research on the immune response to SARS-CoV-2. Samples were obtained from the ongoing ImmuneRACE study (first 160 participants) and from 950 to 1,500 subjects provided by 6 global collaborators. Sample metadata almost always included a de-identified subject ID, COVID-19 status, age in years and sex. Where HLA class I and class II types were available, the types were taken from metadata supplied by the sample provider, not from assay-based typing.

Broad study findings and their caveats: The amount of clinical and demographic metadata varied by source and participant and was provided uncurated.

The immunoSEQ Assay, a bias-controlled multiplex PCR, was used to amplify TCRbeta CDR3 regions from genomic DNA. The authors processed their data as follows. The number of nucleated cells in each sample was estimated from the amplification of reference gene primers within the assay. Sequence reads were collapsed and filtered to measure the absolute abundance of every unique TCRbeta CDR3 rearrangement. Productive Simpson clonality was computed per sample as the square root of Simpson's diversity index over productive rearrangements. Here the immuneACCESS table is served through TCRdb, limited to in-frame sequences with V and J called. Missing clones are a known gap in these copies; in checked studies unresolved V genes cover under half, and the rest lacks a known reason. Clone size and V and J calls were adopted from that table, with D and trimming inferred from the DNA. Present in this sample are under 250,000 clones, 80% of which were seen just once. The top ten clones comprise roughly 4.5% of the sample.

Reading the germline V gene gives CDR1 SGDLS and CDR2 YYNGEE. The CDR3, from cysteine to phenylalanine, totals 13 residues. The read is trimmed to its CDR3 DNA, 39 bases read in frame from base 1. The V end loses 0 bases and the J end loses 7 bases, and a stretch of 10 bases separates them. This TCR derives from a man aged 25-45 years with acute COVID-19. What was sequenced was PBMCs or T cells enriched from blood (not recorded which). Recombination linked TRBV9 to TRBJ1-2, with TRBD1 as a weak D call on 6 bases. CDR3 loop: CASSVGAGVGYTF. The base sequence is TGTGCCAGCAGCGTAGGGGCAGGGGTTGGCTACACCTTC.